Shown below are 12 T cell receptor beta chains from a single sample sequenced in a study of cytomegalovirus exposure and HLA in healthy donors. Primers included in the PCR were 60 Vbeta and 13 Jbeta primers. Libraries were prepared by immunoSEQ multiplex PCR; TCRdb keeps only in-frame clonotypes and omits some of them. The record lists about 43,000 clones, of which the ten most abundant hold approximately 1.7%. The specimen was PBMCs. The receptors shown here come from a woman aged 25 to 39 in good health and CMV-seronegative.

V is TRBV5-1 and J is TRBJ2-7, with TRBD2 matching over 7 bases. V was clipped by 0 bases and J by 4 bases; unmatched bases: 7. Germline-derived CDR1 and CDR2 are SGHRS and YFSETQ. This CDR3 has 15 amino acids. This CDR3 reads CASSLAAGEMYEQYF. The CDR3 coding sequence is TGCGCCAGCAGCTTGGCCGCGGGGGAGATGTACGAGCAGTACTTC.

The chain combines TRBV28 with TRBJ2-1; 9 bases are shared with TRBD1. The CDR3 is 16 amino acids. Trimming took 2 bases from V and 0 from J; bases not matched to a gene: 2. Per the germline V gene, CDR1 is MDHEN and CDR2 is SYDVKM. The CDR3, as DNA: TGTGCCAGCAGTTTAACGGGACAGGGCTCCTACAATGAGCAGTTCTTC. It codes for CASSLTGQGSYNEQFF.

V gene TRBV7-9 combines with J gene TRBJ2-3, with a possible D match to TRBD2 (6 bases). The CDR3 has 14 amino acids. The germline V and J ends were trimmed by 7 bases and 4 bases, with 15 bases remaining between them. The germline gives CDR1 SEHNR, CDR2 FQNEAQ (reference sequence). The CDR3 DNA follows: TGTGCCAGCACGATACCGCGGGACCCAGATACGCAGTATTTT. It is translated as CASTIPRDPDTQYF.

The chain uses TRBV29-1 and TRBJ2-7; 8 bases map to TRBD2. J lost 0 bases, V lost 0 bases, and 7 bases had no gene match. The CDR3 totals 16 residues. Germline CDR1 reads SQVTM; CDR2 reads ANQGSEA. DNA for the CDR3: TGCAGCGTTGAAGATGTCGGCGGGAGGAGCTCCTACGAGCAGTACTTC. Translation gives CSVEDVGGRSSYEQYF.

The CDR3 spells CASSFLAYEQYF. The CDR3 nucleotides read TGTGCCAGCAGTTTCTTAGCCTACGAGCAGTACTTC. V usage is TRBV28 and J usage is TRBJ2-7; D call uncertain. The CDR3 totals 12 residues. CDR1 is MDHEN, CDR2 SYDVKM, per germline. V lost 3 bases to trimming and J lost 2 bases, with 5 bases between them.

The rearrangement links TRBV11-3 to TRBJ2-7; 11 positions match TRBD1. The CDR3 is 15 amino acids. V was pared by 3 bases and J by 4 bases, with 5 bases of the junction left unmatched. The germline gives CDR1 SGHNT, CDR2 YENEEA. CDR3 amino acids: CASSFRRDRGYEQYF. CDR3 in DNA: TGTGCCAGCAGCTTCCGCCGGGACAGGGGGTACGAGCAGTACTTC.

The V call is TRBV11-3, the J call TRBJ2-2; the match to TRBD2 covers 7 bases. This CDR3 has 18 amino acids. Germline values: CDR1 SGHNT, CDR2 YENEEA. The V and J ends lost 4 bases and 2 bases, in that order; junction bases with no gene match: 13. The CDR3 sequence: CASSSHWSLAVNTGELFF. DNA of the CDR3: TGTGCCAGCAGCTCCCACTGGTCGCTAGCGGTCAACACCGGGGAGCTGTTTTTT.

The chain combines TRBV28 with TRBJ2-1, with TRBD2 identical over 7 bases. Germline V gene lookup returns CDR1 MDHEN and CDR2 SYDVKM. Unmatched junction bases numbered 9, after V lost 3 bases and J lost 7 bases. The CDR3 spans 15 residues. CDR3 loop: CASSFWRERVNEQFF. CDR3 nucleotides: TGTGCCAGCAGTTTTTGGCGGGAGCGAGTAAATGAGCAGTTCTTC. Full variable domain (missing parts from reference TRBV28 and TRBJ2-1): DVKVTQSSRYLVKRTGEKVFLECVQDMDHENMFWYRQDPGLGLRLIYFSYDVKMKEKGDIPEGYSVSREKKERFSLILESASTNQTSMYLCASSFWRERVNEQFFGPGTRLTVL.

The rearrangement links TRBV30 to TRBJ1-2, with D maybe TRBD1 (6 bases). The CDR3 is 15 residues long. The V gene's germline CDR1 is GTSNPN and CDR2 SVGIG (reference sequence). Trimming took 2 bases from V and 4 from J, leaving 17 bases between them. CDR3 coding DNA: TGTGCCTGGAGTCAAACTACAACAGGGATCTATGGCTACACCTTC. Protein product: CAWSQTTTGIYGYTF.

The rearrangement joins TRBV27 to TRBJ2-1; a possible D gene is TRBD1 (6 bases). The V end was cut by 6 bases, the J end by 6 bases, with 18 bases between. The germline gives CDR1 MNHEY, CDR2 SMNVEV (reference sequence). The CDR3 totals 15 residues. This CDR3 is CASSSPDRLLNEQFF. The DNA of the CDR3 is TGTGCCAGCAGCTCCCCAGACAGGCTACTCAATGAGCAGTTCTTC.

The rearrangement links TRBV4-2 to TRBJ2-5, with TRBD2 identical over 11 bases. Germline loops: CDR1 LGHNA, CDR2 YNFKEQ. The V gene end was trimmed by 4 bases and the J gene end by 7 bases; junction bases not matched to a gene: 11. The CDR3 sequence is 16 residues long. The CDR3 sequence: CASSRGTSGAPGTQYF. CDR3 in DNA: TGTGCCAGCAGCCGCGGGACTAGCGGAGCCCCGGGGACCCAGTACTTC.

The chain links TRBV4-2 to TRBJ2-7, with TRBD2 identical over 8 bases. The junction had 11 bases not matched to a gene; V was cut back by 0 bases and J by 4 bases. Germline values: CDR1 LGHNA, CDR2 YNFKEQ. This CDR3 contains 17 residues. This CDR3 is CASSQDWGGRIDYEQYF. The CDR3 DNA follows: TGTGCCAGCAGCCAAGATTGGGGCGGGAGGATTGATTACGAGCAGTACTTC.